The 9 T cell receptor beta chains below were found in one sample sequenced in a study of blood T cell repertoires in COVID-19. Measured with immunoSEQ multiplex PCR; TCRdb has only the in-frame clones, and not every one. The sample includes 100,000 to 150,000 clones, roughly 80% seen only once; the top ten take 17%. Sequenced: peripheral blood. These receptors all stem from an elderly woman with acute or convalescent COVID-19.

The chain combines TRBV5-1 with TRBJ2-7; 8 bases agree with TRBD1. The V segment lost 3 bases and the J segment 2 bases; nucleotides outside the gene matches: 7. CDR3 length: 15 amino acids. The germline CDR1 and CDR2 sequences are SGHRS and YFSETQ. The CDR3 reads CASSSTGAAAYEQYF. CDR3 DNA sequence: TGCGCCAGCAGCTCGACAGGGGCGGCAGCCTACGAGCAGTACTTC.

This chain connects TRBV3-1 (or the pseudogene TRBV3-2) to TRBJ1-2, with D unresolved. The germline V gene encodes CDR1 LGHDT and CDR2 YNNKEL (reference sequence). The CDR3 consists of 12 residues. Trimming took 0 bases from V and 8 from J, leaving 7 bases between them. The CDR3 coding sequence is TGTGCCAGCAGCCAAGAAAACCGGGGCTACACCTTC. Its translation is CASSQENRGYTF.

CDR3 DNA sequence: TGTGCCTGGAGTGGGAAGGGGAGGTACGAGCAGTACTTC. The encoded protein is CAWSGKGRYEQYF. The chain employs TRBV30 and TRBJ2-7; perhaps TRBD2 as D (6 bases). The germline V and J ends were trimmed by 1 base and 4 bases, with 11 bases remaining between them. The CDR3 consists of 13 residues. From germline, CDR1 is GTSNPN and CDR2 SVGIG (reference sequence). The full variable domain, completed using reference TRBV30 and TRBJ2-7, is SQTIHQWPATLVQPVGSPLSLECTVEGTSNPNLYWYRQAAGRGLQLLFYSVGIGQISSEVPQNLSASRPQDRQFILSSKKLLLSDSGFYLCAWSGKGRYEQYFGPGTRLTVT.

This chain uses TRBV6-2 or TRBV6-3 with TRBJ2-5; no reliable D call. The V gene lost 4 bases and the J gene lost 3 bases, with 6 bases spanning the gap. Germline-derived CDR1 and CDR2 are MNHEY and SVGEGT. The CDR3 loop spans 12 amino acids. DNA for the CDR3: TGTGCCAGCAGTTCGAGCGAAGAGACCCAGTACTTC. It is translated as CASSSSEETQYF.

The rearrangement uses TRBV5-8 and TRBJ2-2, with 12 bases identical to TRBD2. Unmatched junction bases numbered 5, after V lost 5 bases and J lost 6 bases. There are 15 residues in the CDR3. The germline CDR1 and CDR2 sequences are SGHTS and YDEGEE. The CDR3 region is CASSRTSGGPGELFF. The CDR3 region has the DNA TGTGCCAGCAGTCGAACTAGCGGGGGGCCCGGGGAGCTGTTTTTT.

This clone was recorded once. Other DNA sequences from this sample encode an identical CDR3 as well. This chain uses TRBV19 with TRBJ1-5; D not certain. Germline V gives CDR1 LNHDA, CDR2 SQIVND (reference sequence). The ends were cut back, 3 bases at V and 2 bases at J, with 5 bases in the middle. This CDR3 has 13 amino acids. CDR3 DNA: TGTGCCAGTAGTATTTCAGGCAATCAGCCCCAGCATTTT. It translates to CASSISGNQPQHF.

This CDR3 is CASSPQTRGAQYF. For the CDR3, the DNA is TGTGCCAGCAGTCCCCAAACTAGAGGTGCGCAGTATTTT. The chain recombines TRBV27 with TRBJ2-3; D might be TRBD2 (5 bases). CDR3 length: 13 residues. With 5 bases removed from V and 10 bases from J, the gap between germline ends came to 16 bases. Germline CDR1 is MNHEY and CDR2 is SMNVEV (reference sequence).

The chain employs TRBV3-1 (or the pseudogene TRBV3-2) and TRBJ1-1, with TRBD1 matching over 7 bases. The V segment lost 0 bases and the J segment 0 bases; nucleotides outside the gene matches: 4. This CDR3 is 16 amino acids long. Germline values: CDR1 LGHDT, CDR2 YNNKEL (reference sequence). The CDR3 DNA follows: TGTGCCAGCAGCCAAGATGGCAGGGGGGTGAACACTGAAGCTTTCTTT. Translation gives CASSQDGRGVNTEAFF.

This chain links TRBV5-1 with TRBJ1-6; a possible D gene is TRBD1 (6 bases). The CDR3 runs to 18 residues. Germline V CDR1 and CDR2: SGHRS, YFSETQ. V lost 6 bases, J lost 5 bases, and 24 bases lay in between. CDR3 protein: CASKSGQGPLWDNSPLHF. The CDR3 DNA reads TGCGCCAGCAAGTCCGGGCAGGGGCCCCTCTGGGATAATTCACCCCTCCACTTT. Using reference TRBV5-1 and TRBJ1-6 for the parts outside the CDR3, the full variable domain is KAGVTQTPRYLIKTRGQQVTLSCSPISGHRSVSWYQQTPGQGLQFLFEYFSETQRNKGNFPGRFSGRQFSNSRSEMNVSTLELGDSALYLCASKSGQGPLWDNSPLHFGNGTRLTVT.